A selection of T cell receptor beta chains follows, all from one sample in a study of blood T cell repertoires in COVID-19. Repertoires were generated with immunoSEQ multiplex PCR, while TCRdb's copy carries only in-frame clones and drops some. The sample lists 270,000 or so clones; about four fifths were seen once. Sequenced: peripheral blood. These receptors all come from a woman aged 18-29 years with acute or convalescent COVID-19. Both conserved end residues are part of each CDR3. A D gene is named only where the DNA matches it firmly. Not all rows give a size; the values are once, few, many and, for expanded clones, a class.

>TRBJ2-5|16|TRBV3-1/TRBV3-2|NA|TRBD1
CASSQEEGQGIETQYF
TGTGCCAGCAGCCAAGAAGAGGGACAGGGTATAGAGACCCAGTACTTC
>TRBJ2-1|15|TRBV7-2|NA|TRBD1
CASSLEGTGVNEQFF
TGTGCCAGCAGCTTAGAGGGGACAGGGGTCAATGAGCAGTTCTTC
>TRBJ1-2|13|TRBV7-2|NA|TRBD1
CASSSTGAYGYTF
TGTGCCAGCAGCTCCACAGGGGCCTATGGCTACACCTTC
>TRBJ2-3|12|TRBV7-2|once|NA
CASSAQFDTQYF
TGTGCCAGCAGCGCCCAGTTTGATACGCAGTATTTT
>TRBJ1-1|12|TRBV18|few|NA
CASSRRTAEAFF
TGTGCCAGCTCACGGCGGACAGCTGAAGCTTTCTTT
>TRBJ2-2|16|TRBV5-6|NA|TRBD2
CASSPLAGVNTGELFF
TGTGCCAGCAGCCCATTAGCGGGGGTGAACACCGGGGAGCTGTTTTTT
>TRBJ2-7|18|TRBV6-7|NA|TRBD2
CASSWEVVSGTSGYEQYF
TGTGCCAGCAGTTGGGAGGTGGTCTCCGGGACTAGCGGCTACGAGCAGTACTTC
>TRBJ1-4|13|TRBV19|NA|NA
CASSIGGGEKLFF
TGTGCCAGTAGTATCGGGGGGGGTGAAAAACTGTTTTTT
>TRBJ2-1|17|TRBV4-2|NA|TRBD1
CASSQEGTGKFDNEQFF
TGTGCCAGCAGCCAAGAAGGGACAGGGAAGTTCGACAATGAGCAGTTCTTC
>TRBJ2-1|15|TRBV24-1|once|NA
CATSDPRKSYNEQFF
TGTGCCACCAGTGATCCGCGGAAATCCTACAATGAGCAGTTCTTC
>TRBJ2-7|13|TRBV12-3/TRBV12-4|NA|NA
CASTREHGGEQYF
TGTGCCAGCACCCGGGAACACGGTGGCGAGCAGTACTTC
>TRBJ2-3|17|TRBV10-1|once|TRBD2
CATPGLVSDPHTDTQYF
TGCGCCACTCCGGGACTAGTTAGTGACCCACACACAGATACGCAGTATTTT
>TRBJ2-5|17|TRBV5-6|NA|TRBD1
CASSLSPGQGGEKTQYF
TGTGCCAGCAGCTTGTCCCCGGGACAGGGGGGGGAGAAGACCCAGTACTTC
>TRBJ2-4|13|TRBV19|NA|NA
CASSPGDTNIQYF
TGTGCCAGTAGTCCAGGGGATACTAACATTCAGTACTTC
>TRBJ1-4|15|TRBV10-2|once|TRBD1
CASSERTGGGEKLFF
TGCGCCAGCAGTGAACGTACAGGGGGCGGTGAAAAACTGTTTTTT
>TRBJ1-1|15|TRBV5-5|few|NA
CASSLRSSVNTEAFF
TGTGCCAGCAGCTTACGGTCCTCGGTGAACACTGAAGCTTTCTTT